This T cell receptor beta chain was recorded in a study of Graves' ophthalmopathy and Graves' hyperthyroidism. On the study more broadly: Untreated patients at initial diagnosis provided peripheral blood.

The CDR3 is 12 residues long. V was shortened by 7 bases and J by 5 bases, with 11 bases between the two germline ends. Germline values: CDR1 MNHEY, CDR2 SVGAGI. In this sample, this clonotype turned up many times. Ophthalmopathy-affected donors exhibited moderate-to-severe activity, CAS ≥3, NOSPECS ≥4, and duration under 3 months. Exclusion applied to patients with other autoimmune diseases, uncontrolled infections, pregnancy or lactation. Amplified material comprised TCR beta CDR3 regions derived from RNA transcripts. The authors performed first-round RT-PCR with HTBI primers and then a second-round multiplex PCR. A single record per CDR3 protein comes from TCRdb applying MiXCR to the multiplex PCR reads. The table lists some 150,000 distinct CDR3 sequences, approximately 40% of them singletons.

Sequencing was done on a sample of peripheral blood. This TCR came from a man younger than 40 with Graves' ophthalmopathy. This rearrangement joins TRBV6-5 to TRBJ1-1; D uncertain. In DNA form, the CDR3 reads TGTGCCAGCACGGCGGTGGGAACTGAAGCTTTCTTT. This translates into CASTAVGTEAFF.